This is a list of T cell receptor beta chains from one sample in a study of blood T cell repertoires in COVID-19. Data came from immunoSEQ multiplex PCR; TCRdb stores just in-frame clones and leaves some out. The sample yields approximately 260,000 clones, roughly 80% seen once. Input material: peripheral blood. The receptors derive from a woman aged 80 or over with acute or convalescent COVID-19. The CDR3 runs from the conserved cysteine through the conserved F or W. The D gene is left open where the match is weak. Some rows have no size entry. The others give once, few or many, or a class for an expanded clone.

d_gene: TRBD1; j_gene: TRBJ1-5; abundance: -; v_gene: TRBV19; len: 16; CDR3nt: TGTGCCAGTAGTGCTTCGGACAGGGGAACGGGGCAGCCCCAGCATTTT; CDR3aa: CASSASDRGTGQPQHF
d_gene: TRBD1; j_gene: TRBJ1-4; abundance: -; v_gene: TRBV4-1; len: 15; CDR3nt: TGCGCCAGCAGCCAAGGGGACAGGCTTAATGAAAAACTGTTTTTT; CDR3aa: CASSQGDRLNEKLFF
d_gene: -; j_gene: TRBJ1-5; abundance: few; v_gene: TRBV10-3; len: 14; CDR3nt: TGTGCCATCAGTGGACAGGCGGGCAATCAGCCCCAGCATTTT; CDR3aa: CAISGQAGNQPQHF
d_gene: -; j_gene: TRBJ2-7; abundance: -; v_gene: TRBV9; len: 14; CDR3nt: TGTGCCAGCTGCCGACAGTCAAGTTCCTACGAGCAGTACTTC; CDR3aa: CASCRQSSSYEQYF
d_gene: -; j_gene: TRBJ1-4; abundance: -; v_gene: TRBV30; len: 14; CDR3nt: TGTGCCTGGAGGGGAATCAGGACGGGGGAAAAACTGTTTTTT; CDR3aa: CAWRGIRTGEKLFF
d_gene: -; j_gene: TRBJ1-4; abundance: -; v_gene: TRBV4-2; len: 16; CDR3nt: TGTGCCAGCAGCCAAGCTCGCGGGGAGCCGAATGAAAAACTGTTTTTT; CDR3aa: CASSQARGEPNEKLFF
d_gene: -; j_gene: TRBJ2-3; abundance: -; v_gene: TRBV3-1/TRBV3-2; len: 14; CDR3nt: TGTGCCAGCAGCCAACAGGGCACTACAGATACGCAGTATTTT; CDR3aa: CASSQQGTTDTQYF
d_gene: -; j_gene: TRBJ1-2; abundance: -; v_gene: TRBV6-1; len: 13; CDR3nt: TGTGCCAGCAGTGAAGGGGCAGTCTATGGCTACACCTTC; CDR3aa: CASSEGAVYGYTF
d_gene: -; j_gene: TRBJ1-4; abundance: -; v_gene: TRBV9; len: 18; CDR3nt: TGTGCCAGCAGCGTAGCTTTCAGGGAGGGTAAGGCTAATGAAAAACTGTTTTTT; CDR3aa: CASSVAFREGKANEKLFF
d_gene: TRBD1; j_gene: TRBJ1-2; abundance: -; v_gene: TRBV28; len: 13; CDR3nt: TGTGCCAGCAAACCTGGGACAGTCTATGGCTACACCTTC; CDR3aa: CASKPGTVYGYTF
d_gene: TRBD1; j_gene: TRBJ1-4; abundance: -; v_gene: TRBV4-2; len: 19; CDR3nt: TGTGCCAGCAGCCAAGAGACAGGGATTTTGAAAGCAACTAATGAAAAACTGTTTTTT; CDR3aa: CASSQETGILKATNEKLFF
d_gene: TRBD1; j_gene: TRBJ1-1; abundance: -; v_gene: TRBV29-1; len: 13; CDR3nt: TGCAGCGTTGTGTGGGGGTCGGGACAGGGAGCTTTCTTT; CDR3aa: CSVVWGSGQGAFF
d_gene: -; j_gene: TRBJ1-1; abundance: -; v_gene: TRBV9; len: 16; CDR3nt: TGTGCCAGCAGCGTAGCCCCCGGGACACCGAACACTGAAGCTTTCTTT; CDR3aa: CASSVAPGTPNTEAFF
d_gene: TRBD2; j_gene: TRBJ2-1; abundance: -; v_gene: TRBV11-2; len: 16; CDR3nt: TGTGCCAGCAGCTTAGATAGCGGGGGGGCAAATGTTGAGCAGTTCTTC; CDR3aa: CASSLDSGGANVEQFF
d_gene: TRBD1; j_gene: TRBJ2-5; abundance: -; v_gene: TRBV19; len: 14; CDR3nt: TGTGCCAGTAGTAGCCGGACAGGAGGAGAGACCCAGTACTTC; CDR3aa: CASSSRTGGETQYF
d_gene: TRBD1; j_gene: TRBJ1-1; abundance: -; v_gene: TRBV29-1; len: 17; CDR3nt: TGCAGCGTTGATCCAATTGGGGGGGGGACAGGAGGGACTGAAGCTTTCTTT; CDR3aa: CSVDPIGGGTGGTEAFF
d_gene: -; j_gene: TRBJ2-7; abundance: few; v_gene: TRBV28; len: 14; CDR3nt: TGTGCCAGCAGTCCCCTCAGGGCCCCCTACGAGCAGTACTTC; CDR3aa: CASSPLRAPYEQYF
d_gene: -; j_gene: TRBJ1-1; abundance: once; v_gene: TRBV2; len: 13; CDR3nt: TGTGCCAGCAGTGAGCAGGGGAACACTGAAGCTTTCTTT; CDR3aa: CASSEQGNTEAFF
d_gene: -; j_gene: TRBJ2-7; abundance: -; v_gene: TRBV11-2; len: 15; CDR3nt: TGTGCCAGCAGCTTAGGGGGGCAGGGGTTCGGCGAGCAGTACTTC; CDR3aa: CASSLGGQGFGEQYF
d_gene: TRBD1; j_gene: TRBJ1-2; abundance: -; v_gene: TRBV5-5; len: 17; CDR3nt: TGTGCCAGCAGCCCCGGACAGGGTACTGCTAACTACTATGGCTACACCTTC; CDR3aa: CASSPGQGTANYYGYTF
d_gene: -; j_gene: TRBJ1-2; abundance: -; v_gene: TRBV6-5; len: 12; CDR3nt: TGTGCCACCCAGACAACTAACTATGGCTACACCTTC; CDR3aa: CATQTTNYGYTF
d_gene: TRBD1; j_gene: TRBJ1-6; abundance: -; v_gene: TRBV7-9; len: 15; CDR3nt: TGTGCCAGCAGCTTAGAGGGGACAGTTAATTCACCCCTCCACTTT; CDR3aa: CASSLEGTVNSPLHF
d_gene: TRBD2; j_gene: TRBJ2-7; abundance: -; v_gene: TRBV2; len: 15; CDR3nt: TGTGCCAGCAAAGTCGGACTAGCGGGGGCCTACGAGCAGTACTTC; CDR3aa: CASKVGLAGAYEQYF
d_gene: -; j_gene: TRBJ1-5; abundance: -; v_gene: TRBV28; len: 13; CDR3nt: TGTGCCAGCAGTTTATACAGTCCTGGGCTTGTGCATTTT; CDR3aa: CASSLYSPGLVHF
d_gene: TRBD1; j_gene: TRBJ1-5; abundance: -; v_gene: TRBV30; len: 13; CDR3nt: TGTGCCTGGAGTAAGGACAGGGACCAGCCCCAGCATTTT; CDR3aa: CAWSKDRDQPQHF
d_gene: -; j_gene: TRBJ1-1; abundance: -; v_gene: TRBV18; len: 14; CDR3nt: TGTGCCAGCTCACCGCGGGCCCTGAACACTGAGGCTTTCTTT; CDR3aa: CASSPRALNTEAFF
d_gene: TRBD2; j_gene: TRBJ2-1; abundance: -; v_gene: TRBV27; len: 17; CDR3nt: TGTGCCAGCAGTAGAATTTTTGCGGGGGGGCCAGGGAATGAGCAGTTCTTC; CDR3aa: CASSRIFAGGPGNEQFF
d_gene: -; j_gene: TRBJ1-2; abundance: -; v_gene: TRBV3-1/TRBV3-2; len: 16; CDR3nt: TGTGCCAGCAGCCGATCGGGGGTGGAGGCTAACTATGGCTACACCTTC; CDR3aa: CASSRSGVEANYGYTF
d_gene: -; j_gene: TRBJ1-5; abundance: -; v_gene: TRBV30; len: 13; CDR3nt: TGTGCCTGGAGTGTACAGGGTGTCCAGCCCCAGCATTTT; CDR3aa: CAWSVQGVQPQHF
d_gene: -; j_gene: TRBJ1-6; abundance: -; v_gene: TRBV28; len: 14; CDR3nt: TGTGCCAGCAGACGAGGGAGGCCTAATTCACCCCTCCACTTT; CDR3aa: CASRRGRPNSPLHF
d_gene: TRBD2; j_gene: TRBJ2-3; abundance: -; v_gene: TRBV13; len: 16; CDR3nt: TGTGCCAGCAGCACCCGACCGGGACTAGCAACAGATACGCAGTATTTT; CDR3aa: CASSTRPGLATDTQYF
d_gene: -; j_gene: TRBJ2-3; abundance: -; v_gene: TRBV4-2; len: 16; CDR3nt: TGTGCCAGCAGCGTAGGAGGCAGGGGGGTCGGAGATACGCAGTATTTT; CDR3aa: CASSVGGRGVGDTQYF
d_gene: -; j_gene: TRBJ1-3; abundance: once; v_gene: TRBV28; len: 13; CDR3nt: TGTGCCACCGGGGGGGCGCGGGGAAACACCATATATTTT; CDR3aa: CATGGARGNTIYF
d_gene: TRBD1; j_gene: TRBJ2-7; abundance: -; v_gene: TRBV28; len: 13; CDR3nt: TGTGCCAGCAGTAGGGACAGAAACTACGAGCAGTACTTC; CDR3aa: CASSRDRNYEQYF
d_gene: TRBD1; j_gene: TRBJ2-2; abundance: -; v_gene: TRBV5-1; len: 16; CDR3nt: TGCGCCAGCAGCTTCCCCGACAGGGGGCTCACCGGGGAGCTGTTTTTT; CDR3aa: CASSFPDRGLTGELFF